The TCR beta chain described here comes from a study of shared clonotypes between healthy human individuals. V lost 1 base, J lost 5 bases, and 7 bases stayed unmatched. The CDR3 extends over 16 amino acids. The germline gives CDR1 SEHNR, CDR2 FQNEAQ (reference sequence). The healthy adult donors were HIV-negative and reported no recent acute infections or vaccinations. About this clone itself: Its antigen is as yet unknown.

The table came from immunoSEQ multiplex PCR; TCRdb's copy has only in-frame clones and leaves some out. The table has about 2.4 million clones, 90% to 95% seen once; the top ten hold more than 0.35%. General study results and limits: Sampling was confined to blood; repertoires within tissues likely differ.

The sequence came from a man aged 18 to 29 in good health. Some clones in this sample may be carry-over from other donors' samples. Source material: naive CD4+ T cells from PBMCs. Subset indicated: CD45RA+ positively selected. The chain joins TRBV7-9 to TRBJ2-5; 10 nucleotides agree with TRBD2. The CDR3 DNA reads as TGTGCCAGCAGCTTAGGGACCAGCGGGAGGGCGGAGACCCAGTACTTC. Translated, it gives CASSLGTSGRAETQYF.